These 8 T cell receptor beta chains came from one sample sequenced in a study of cytomegalovirus exposure and HLA in healthy donors. Use of 60 Vbeta and 13 Jbeta primers characterized the PCR. Produced via immunoSEQ multiplex PCR; TCRdb's table is partial and in-frame only. The table records fewer than 200,000 clones, less than 85% of them present only once. The sequenced sample consisted of PBMCs. The receptors originated from a male donor in good health and CMV-seronegative.

This clone showed up just a few times. The junction departs from germline at one end; a sequencing error may be responsible. The rearrangement links TRBV7-9 to TRBJ2-7; 7 nucleotides align to TRBD2. Germline V gives CDR1 SEHNR, CDR2 FQNEAQ (reference sequence). The CDR3 consists of 16 residues. The CDR3 DNA reads TGTTCCAGCCAGCTGATCGGAGCGGGGATATCCTACGAGCAGTACTTC. It codes for CSSQLIGAGISYEQYF.

The chain has TRBV7-8 and TRBJ1-2, with D unresolved. The ends were cut back, 1 base at V and 5 bases at J, with 11 bases in the middle. Germline CDR1 reads SGHVS; CDR2 reads FQNEAQ. CDR3 length: 14 residues. CDR3 loop: CASSLGWAGYGYTF. CDR3 bases: TGTGCCAGCAGCTTAGGCTGGGCGGGGTATGGCTACACCTTC.

This chain uses TRBV28 with TRBJ1-4; the match to TRBD1 covers 7 bases. Germline CDR1 MDHEN, CDR2 SYDVKM. The CDR3 runs 16 residues. The junction had 8 bases not matched to a gene; V was cut back by 4 bases and J by 3 bases. The CDR3 sequence: CASSSRGAGANEKLFF. CDR3 in DNA: TGTGCCAGCAGTTCCAGGGGGGCAGGGGCTAATGAAAAACTGTTTTTT.

The chain carries TRBV19 and TRBJ2-1; D possibly corresponds to TRBD1 (5 bases). This CDR3 spans 14 amino acids. V was pared by 7 bases and J by 4 bases, with 14 bases between. CDR1 is LNHDA and CDR2 is SQIVND in the germline V gene (reference sequence). The CDR3 here is CASMGRALYNEQFF. The CDR3 bases are TGTGCCAGTATGGGCAGGGCCTTGTACAATGAGCAGTTCTTC.

The V and J genes are TRBV6-6 and TRBJ1-5; D call uncertain. Between the trimmed V and J ends, which lost 10 bases and 0 bases, there was a span of 7 bases. Germline CDR1 MNHNY, CDR2 SVGAGI (reference sequence). The CDR3 has 12 residues. CDR3 bases: TGTGCCACCGAGGTTAGCAATCAGCCCCAGCATTTT. This translates into CATEVSNQPQHF.

This clone was picked up one time. The rearrangement joins TRBV5-4 to TRBJ2-7, with TRBD1 matching 9 bases. Germline CDR1 and CDR2: SGHNT and YYREEE (reference sequence). V was clipped by 3 bases and J by 6 bases; unmatched bases: 13. The CDR3 sequence is 16 residues long. CDR3 amino acids: CASSSLGGQGWGEQYF. The CDR3 DNA sequence: TGTGCCAGCAGCTCCCTGGGGGGACAGGGATGGGGCGAGCAGTACTTC.

CDR3 protein: CASDSHFSETYEQYF. CDR3 DNA sequence: TGTGCCAGCGATTCCCATTTTAGTGAGACCTACGAGCAGTACTTC. The rearrangement uses TRBV5-5 and TRBJ2-7; D gene uncertain. Germline values: CDR1 SGHKS, CDR2 YYEKEE (reference sequence). This CDR3 spans 15 amino acids. The germline V and J ends were trimmed by 7 bases and 2 bases, with 19 bases remaining between them.

The rearrangement joins TRBV5-4 to TRBJ2-3; 10 bases match TRBD1. Looked up from germline, CDR1 is SGHNT and CDR2 is YYREEE (reference sequence). Trimming cost V 5 bases and J 2 bases; bases outside gene matches: 5. The length of the CDR3 is 15 residues. The CDR3 loop reads CASSPGQGNTDTQYF. The CDR3 coding sequence is TGTGCCAGCAGTCCGGGACAGGGGAACACAGATACGCAGTATTTT.